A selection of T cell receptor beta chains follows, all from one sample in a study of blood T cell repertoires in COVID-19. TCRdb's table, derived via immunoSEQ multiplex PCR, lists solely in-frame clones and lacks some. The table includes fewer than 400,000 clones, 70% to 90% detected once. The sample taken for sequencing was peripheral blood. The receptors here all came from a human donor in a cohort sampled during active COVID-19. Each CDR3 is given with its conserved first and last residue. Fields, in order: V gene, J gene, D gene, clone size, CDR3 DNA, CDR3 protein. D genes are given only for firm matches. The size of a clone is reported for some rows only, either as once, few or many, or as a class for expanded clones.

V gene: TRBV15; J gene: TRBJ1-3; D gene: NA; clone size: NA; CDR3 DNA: TGTGCCACCAGCAGTTGGACAGAGCCTAGAGACACCATATATTTT; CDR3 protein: CATSSWTEPRDTIYF
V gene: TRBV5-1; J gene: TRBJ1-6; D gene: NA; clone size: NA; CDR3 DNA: TGCGCCAGCAGCTTGGCCGGACAGCCGTATAATTCACCCCTCCACTTT; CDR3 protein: CASSLAGQPYNSPLHF
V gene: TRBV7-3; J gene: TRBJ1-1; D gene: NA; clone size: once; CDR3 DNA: TGTGCCAGCAGCTTAACGGGGGCGGTGAACACTGAAGCTTTCTTT; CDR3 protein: CASSLTGAVNTEAFF
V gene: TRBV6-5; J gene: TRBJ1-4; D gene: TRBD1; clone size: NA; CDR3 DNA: TGTGCCAGCAGTTCTTACCCTTCGACAGGGAGTGAAAAACTGTTTTTT; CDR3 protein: CASSSYPSTGSEKLFF
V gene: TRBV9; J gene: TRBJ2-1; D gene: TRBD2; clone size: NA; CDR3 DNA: TGTGCCAGCAGCGAAACTAGCGGGGGCTACAGTGAGCAGTTCTTC; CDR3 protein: CASSETSGGYSEQFF
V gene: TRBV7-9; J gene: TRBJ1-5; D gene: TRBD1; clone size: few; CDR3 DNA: TGTGCCAGCAGCTTAGGTTGGACAGGGAATCAGCCCCAGCATTTT; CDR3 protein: CASSLGWTGNQPQHF
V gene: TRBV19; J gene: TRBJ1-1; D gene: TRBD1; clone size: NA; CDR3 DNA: TGTGCCAGTAGTAGAACAGGGGGCATGAGTACTGAAGCTTTCTTT; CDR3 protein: CASSRTGGMSTEAFF
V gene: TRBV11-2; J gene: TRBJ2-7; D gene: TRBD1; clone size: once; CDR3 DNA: TGTGCCAGCAGCTTAAGGTACGGGACAGGGATCGACGAGCAGTACTTC; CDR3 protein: CASSLRYGTGIDEQYF
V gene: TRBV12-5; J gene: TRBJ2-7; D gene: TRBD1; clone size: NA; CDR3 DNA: TGTGCTAGTGGTTTGGTAACCCCTGGGACAGGGGTCTACGAGCAGTACTTC; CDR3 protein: CASGLVTPGTGVYEQYF
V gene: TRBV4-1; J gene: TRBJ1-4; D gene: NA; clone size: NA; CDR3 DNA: TGCGCCAGCAGCCAGGTGATCGGGGCGGGGGCAACTAATGAAAAACTGTTTTTT; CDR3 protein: CASSQVIGAGATNEKLFF
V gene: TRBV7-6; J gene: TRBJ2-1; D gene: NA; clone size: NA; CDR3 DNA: TGTGCCAGCAGCGAGAAGTCCGCCGGCAGTACTAACAATGAGCAGTTCTTC; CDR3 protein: CASSEKSAGSTNNEQFF
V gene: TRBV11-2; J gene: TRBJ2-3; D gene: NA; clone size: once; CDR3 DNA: TGTGCCAGCAGCTACCGACCCCCCGGGTCCGGGGATACGCAGTATTTT; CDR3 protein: CASSYRPPGSGDTQYF
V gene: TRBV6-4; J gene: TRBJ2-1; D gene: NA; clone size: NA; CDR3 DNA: TGTGCCAGCAGTGACGGGTCCGAAGCAGGTGAGCAGTTCTTC; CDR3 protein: CASSDGSEAGEQFF
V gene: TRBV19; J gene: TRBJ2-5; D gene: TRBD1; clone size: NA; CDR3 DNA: TGTGCCAGCCCGGACAGGGGCGACCAAGAGACCCAGTACTTC; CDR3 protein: CASPDRGDQETQYF
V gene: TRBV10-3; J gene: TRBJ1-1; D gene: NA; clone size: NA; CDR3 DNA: TGTGCCATCAGTATCTCCATAACCGAGGAAGGCACTGAAGCTTTCTTT; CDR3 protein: CAISISITEEGTEAFF
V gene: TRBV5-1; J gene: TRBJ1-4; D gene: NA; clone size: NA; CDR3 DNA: TGCGCCAGCAGCTTGGAGCCTGAGGTTGGTGAAAAACTGTTTTTT; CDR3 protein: CASSLEPEVGEKLFF
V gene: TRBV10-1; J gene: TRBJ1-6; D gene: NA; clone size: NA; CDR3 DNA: TGCGCCAGCGGGACTCAAGCGGATTCACCCCTCCACTTT; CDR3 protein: CASGTQADSPLHF
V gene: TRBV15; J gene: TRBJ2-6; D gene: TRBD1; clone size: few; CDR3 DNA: TGTGCCACCAGCAGAGAGTTCCAGGGGGACAACGTCCTGACTTTC; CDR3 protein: CATSREFQGDNVLTF
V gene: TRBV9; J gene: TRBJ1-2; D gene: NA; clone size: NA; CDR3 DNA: TGTGCCAGCAGCCGATTGACAGAATATGGCTACACCTTC; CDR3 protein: CASSRLTEYGYTF
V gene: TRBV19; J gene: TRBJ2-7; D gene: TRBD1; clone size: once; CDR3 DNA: TGTGCCAGTAGCACGAGTACAGGGGACCTAAGCTCCTACGAGCAGTACTTC; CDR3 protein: CASSTSTGDLSSYEQYF
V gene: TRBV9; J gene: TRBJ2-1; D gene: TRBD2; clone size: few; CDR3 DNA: TGTGCCAGCAGTCCGACTAGCGGCCGCTCCTACAATGAGCAGTTCTTC; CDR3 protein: CASSPTSGRSYNEQFF
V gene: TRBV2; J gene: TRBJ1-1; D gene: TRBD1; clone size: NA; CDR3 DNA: TGTGCCAGCAGTGCCTGGACAGGGAGGTTGACCACTGAAGCTTTCTTT; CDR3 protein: CASSAWTGRLTTEAFF
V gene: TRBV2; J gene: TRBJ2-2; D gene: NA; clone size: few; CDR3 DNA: TGTGCCAGCAGTGAAGCTATCAACACCGGGGAGCTGTTTTTT; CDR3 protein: CASSEAINTGELFF
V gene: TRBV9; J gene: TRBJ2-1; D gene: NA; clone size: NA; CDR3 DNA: TGTGCCAGCAGCGTAACCCCAGGCCGAAGCAGCAATGAGCAGTTCTTC; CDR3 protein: CASSVTPGRSSNEQFF
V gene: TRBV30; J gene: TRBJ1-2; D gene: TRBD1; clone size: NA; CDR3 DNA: TGTGCCTGGAGTAGGGGACAGCTCTTTGGCTACACCTTC; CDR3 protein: CAWSRGQLFGYTF
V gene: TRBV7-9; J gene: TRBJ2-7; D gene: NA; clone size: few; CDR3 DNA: TGTGCCAGCAGCCCACGGGCGGACAGTCTCACCGAGCAGTACTTC; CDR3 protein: CASSPRADSLTEQYF
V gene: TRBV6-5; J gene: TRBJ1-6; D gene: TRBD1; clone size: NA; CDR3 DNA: TGTGCCAGCATTCTGACAGGGACTAGTAATTCACCCCTCCACTTT; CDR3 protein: CASILTGTSNSPLHF
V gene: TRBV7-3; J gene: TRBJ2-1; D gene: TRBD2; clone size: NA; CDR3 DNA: TGTGCCAGCAGCTTACGGGGGGATGAGCAGTTCTTC; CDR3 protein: CASSLRGDEQFF
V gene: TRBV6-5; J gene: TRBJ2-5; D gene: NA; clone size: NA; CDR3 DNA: TGTGCCAGCAGTTTTCGATACGGGGGAGCAGTGGAGACCCAGTACTTC; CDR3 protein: CASSFRYGGAVETQYF
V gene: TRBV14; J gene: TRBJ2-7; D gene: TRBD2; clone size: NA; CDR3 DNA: TGTGCCAGCAGCCAAATAGCGGGATCTATTTACGAGCAGTACTTC; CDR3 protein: CASSQIAGSIYEQYF
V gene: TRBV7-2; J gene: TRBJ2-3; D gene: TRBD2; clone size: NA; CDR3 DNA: TGTGCCAGCAGCTCATGGACTAGCGGGGGTGCAGATACGCAGTATTTT; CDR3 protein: CASSSWTSGGADTQYF
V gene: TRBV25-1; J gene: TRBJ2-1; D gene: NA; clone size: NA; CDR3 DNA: TGTGCCAGCAGTGTTCACAGGGAATCCTACAATGAGCAGTTCTTC; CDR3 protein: CASSVHRESYNEQFF
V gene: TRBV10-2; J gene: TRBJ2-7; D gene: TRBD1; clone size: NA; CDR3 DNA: TGCGCCAGCGTCCCGGGCAGGGGGTCAACCTACGAGCAGTACTTC; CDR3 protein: CASVPGRGSTYEQYF
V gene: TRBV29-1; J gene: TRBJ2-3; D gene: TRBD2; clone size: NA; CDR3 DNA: TGCAGCGTGGAGGCTAGCGGGAGGGCCACAGATACGCAGTATTTT; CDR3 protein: CSVEASGRATDTQYF
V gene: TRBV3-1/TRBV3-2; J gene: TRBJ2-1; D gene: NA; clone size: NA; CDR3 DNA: TGTGCCAGCAGCCAAGATTCAGCGGTCTCCTACAATGAGCAGTTCTTC; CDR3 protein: CASSQDSAVSYNEQFF
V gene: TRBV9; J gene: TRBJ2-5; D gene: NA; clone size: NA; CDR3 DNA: TGTGCCAGCAGCGTTTTGGCTACAGGACAAGAGACCCAGTACTTC; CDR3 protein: CASSVLATGQETQYF
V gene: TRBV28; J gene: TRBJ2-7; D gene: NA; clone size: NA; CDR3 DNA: TGTGCCAGCACCTTCGCCGGCCGGAGGAGGGCTCACGAGCAGTACTTC; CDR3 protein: CASTFAGRRRAHEQYF
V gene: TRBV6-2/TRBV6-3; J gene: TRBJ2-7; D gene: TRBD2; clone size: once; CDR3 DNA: TGTGCCAGCAGTTACTCGGTGGGGACTAGCGGGATAAGCTCCTACGAGCAGTACTTC; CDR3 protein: CASSYSVGTSGISSYEQYF
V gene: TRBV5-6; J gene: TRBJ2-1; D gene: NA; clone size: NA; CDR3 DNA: TGTGCCAGCAGCTTGGGTCTACTAGCCCGAAATGAGCAGTTCTTC; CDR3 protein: CASSLGLLARNEQFF
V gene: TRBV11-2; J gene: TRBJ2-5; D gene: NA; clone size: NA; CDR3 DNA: TGTGCCAGCAGCCCAGGGGCTAGCCGGGAGACCCAGTACTTC; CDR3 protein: CASSPGASRETQYF
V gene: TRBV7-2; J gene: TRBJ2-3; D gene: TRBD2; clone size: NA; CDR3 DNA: TGTGCCAGCAGCTTAGTGGTGGCGGGGGATAGGAGCACAGATACGCAGTATTTT; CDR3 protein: CASSLVVAGDRSTDTQYF
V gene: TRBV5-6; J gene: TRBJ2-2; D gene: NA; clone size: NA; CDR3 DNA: TGTGCCAGCAGCTTGCCGGCAGGGAGGACCGGGGAGCTGTTTTTT; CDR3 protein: CASSLPAGRTGELFF